This T cell receptor (beta chain) was recovered during a study of blood T cells in healthy people across ages. Germline-derived CDR1 and CDR2 are DFQATT and SNEGSKA (reference sequence). The CDR3 runs 14 residues. Trimming left V 6 bases short and J 1 base short, with 14 bases between. The amount of total RNA extracted per sample was at least 5.5 micrograms. Points from the study as a whole: The diversity estimates, figures obtained from one million T cells, were considered underestimates. Naive and antigen-experienced cells could not be conclusively compared, given unsorted PBMCs. Age brought a roughly linear fall in TCR beta diversity measured per million T cells.

A sample-barcoded 5' primer and a J-beta primer mix were used in a second PCR of roughly 7 to 12 cycles. A single record per CDR3 protein comes from TCRdb applying MiXCR to the 5' RACE reads. The sample consists of some 1.8 million distinct CDR3 sequences, about two fifths of them appearing once. A word on this clonotype: Its antigen is unknown.

The rearrangement uses TRBV20-1 and TRBJ2-3; TRBD2 is a possible D gene (5 bases). The source material was blood. The clonotype was recovered from a human donor in good health. The CDR3 loop is CSAPNPGGTDTQYF. The CDR3 nucleotides are TGCAGTGCCCCAAACCCCGGGGGCACAGATACGCAGTATTTT.